A selection of T cell receptor beta chains follows, all from one sample in a study of early T cells in non-severe SARS-CoV-2 infection. A single record per CDR3 protein comes from TCRdb applying MiXCR to the 5' RACE reads. The profile covers more than 60,000 distinct CDR3 sequences, with roughly 13% appearing a single time and 8% to 10% taken by the ten largest. The sample was whole blood. The receptors shown here come from an adult who was a healthcare worker with PCR-confirmed SARS-CoV-2 infection or an uninfected control (not recorded which). Each CDR3 is given with its conserved first and last residue. The D gene is left open where the match is weak. The size entry is marked missing in some rows and otherwise reads once, few, many or a size class.

>TRBD1|TRBJ1-4|many|TRBV4-3
TGCGCCAGCAGCCAAGATTGGGACAGTCTTTCTAATGAAAAACTGTTTTTT
CASSQDWDSLSNEKLFF
>.|TRBJ2-3|many|TRBV28
TGTGCCAGCAGTGGAGCATTTCGCACAGATACGCAGTATTTT
CASSGAFRTDTQYF
>TRBD2|TRBJ2-6|.|TRBV6-6
TGTGCCAGCAGTTACTCGTGGACTAGCGGGCCTTCTGGGGCCAACGTCCTGACTTTC
CASSYSWTSGPSGANVLTF
>TRBD2|TRBJ2-1|many|TRBV12-3/TRBV12-4
TGTGCCAGCAGTCGACCCCAGCGGGGTTACAATGAGCAGTTCTTC
CASSRPQRGYNEQFF
>.|TRBJ2-1|few|TRBV12-3/TRBV12-4
TGTGCCAGCAGTTTGGAGGACCCGAATGAGCAGTTCTTC
CASSLEDPNEQFF
>TRBD2|TRBJ2-7|many|TRBV4-2
TGTGCCAGCAGCCGAACACTAGCGGGAGGGACCTACGAGCAGTACTTC
CASSRTLAGGTYEQYF
>.|TRBJ1-2|many|TRBV7-9
TGTGCCAGCAGCTTAACCCTGGAAACGGGAGGCTACACCTTC
CASSLTLETGGYTF
>.|TRBJ2-1|once|TRBV29-1
TGCAGCGTTGAAGCCTTCAATGAGCAGTTCTTC
CSVEAFNEQFF
>.|TRBJ2-1|few|TRBV12-3/TRBV12-4
TGTGCCAGCAGTCCAGCAGGAGGGGTGGGCCATGAGCAGTTCTTC
CASSPAGGVGHEQFF
>.|TRBJ2-1|.|TRBV18
TGTGCCAGCTCACCGCAAAACAATGAGCAGTTCTTC
CASSPQNNEQFF
>.|TRBJ2-7|many|TRBV4-1
TGCGCCAGCAGCCAAGAACCCGGAACCTACGAGCAGTACTTC
CASSQEPGTYEQYF
>TRBD1|TRBJ2-7|few|TRBV10-3
TGTGCCATCAGTGGAGGGACAGGAGCCTACGAGCAGTACTTC
CAISGGTGAYEQYF
>.|TRBJ1-5|.|TRBV4-2
TGTGCCAGCAGCCAACTCACAGGGTCCAATCAGCCCCAGCATTTT
CASSQLTGSNQPQHF
>TRBD2|TRBJ2-7|.|TRBV6-2/TRBV6-3
TGTGCCAGCAGTTGGACTAGAGCCTACGAGCAGTACTTC
CASSWTRAYEQYF
>.|TRBJ2-7|few|TRBV5-1
TGCGCCAGCAGCTTGGAAGGGACGACAAGGGGTTACGAGCAGTACTTC
CASSLEGTTRGYEQYF
>.|TRBJ2-5|many|TRBV29-1
TGCAGCGTTGAAGAAGCCGGACGGGGGACCCAGTACTTC
CSVEEAGRGTQYF
>.|TRBJ1-2|.|TRBV19
TGTGCCAGTAGTATTCGGGGGCGAGTAGAGATCGGCTACACCTTC
CASSIRGRVEIGYTF
>.|TRBJ1-2|.|TRBV11-3
TGTGCCAGCAGCTTAATCTTGGTGGCAGGGAAGAACTATGGCTACACCTTC
CASSLILVAGKNYGYTF
>.|TRBJ2-1|few|TRBV9
TGTGCCAGCAGCGGCCGGGACAACAACAATGAGCAGTTCTTC
CASSGRDNNNEQFF
>TRBD2|TRBJ2-5|.|TRBV7-3
TGTGCCAGCAGCCAACTGACCACTAGCGACCGCCAAGAGACCCAGTACTTC
CASSQLTTSDRQETQYF
>TRBD1|TRBJ2-2|.|TRBV5-1
TGCGCCAGCAGGAATCGGGACAGGGGCAGGTTCACCGGGGAGCTGTTTTTT
CASRNRDRGRFTGELFF
>TRBD1|TRBJ2-7|.|TRBV29-1
TGCAGCCCCCCTAGGGACAGGAGCTCCTACGAGCAGTACTTC
CSPPRDRSSYEQYF
>.|TRBJ2-7|many|TRBV10-3
TGTGCCATCAGTGAGGGTGTGGAGCAGTACTTC
CAISEGVEQYF
>TRBD2|TRBJ2-5|.|TRBV7-9
TGTGCCAGCAGCCAACAGCAACTAGCGGGAGGGCTAGGAGAGACCCAGTACTTC
CASSQQQLAGGLGETQYF
>.|TRBJ1-5|many|TRBV28
TGTGCCAGCGAACGGAGAGGGGAATTTCAGCCCCAGCATTTT
CASERRGEFQPQHF
>.|TRBJ2-3|few|TRBV19
TGTGCCAGTAGCAGGGTCCCGCAGGCTTCTAGTCCCGCAGATACGCAGTATTTT
CASSRVPQASSPADTQYF
>.|TRBJ1-6|many|TRBV27
TGTGCCAGCAGTACCAACAGGGTCTCCTATAATTCACCCCTCCACTTT
CASSTNRVSYNSPLHF
>.|TRBJ2-7|many|TRBV7-6
TGTGCCAGCAGCATCGGGACGAGCAACTACGAGCAGTACTTC
CASSIGTSNYEQYF
>.|TRBJ1-4|many|TRBV20-1
TGCAGTGCTAGAAGTCCTAATGAAAAACTGTTTTTT
CSARSPNEKLFF
>.|TRBJ2-3|.|TRBV7-3
TGTGCCAGCAGCTTAATCTACGGAGATACGCAGTATTTT
CASSLIYGDTQYF
>.|TRBJ1-6|few|TRBV5-8
TGTGCCAGCAGCTTGACAGGAGTCGACTCACCCCTCCACTTT
CASSLTGVDSPLHF
>.|TRBJ2-5|few|TRBV7-9
TGTGCCAGCAGCTTACTCGGGCGGGGTGTTGGAGAGACCCAGTACTTC
CASSLLGRGVGETQYF
>TRBD2|TRBJ2-2|.|TRBV5-1
TGCGTCAGCAGCCTCCTGGCGGGAGGAGAAACCGGGGAGCTGTTTTTT
CVSSLLAGGETGELFF
>.|TRBJ2-2|many|TRBV7-9
TGTGCCAGCAGACCCCCGGGGTTCGGGGCCGGGGAGCTGTTTTTT
CASRPPGFGAGELFF
>TRBD1|TRBJ2-7|many|TRBV5-1
TGCGCCAGCTCGGGACAGGACGTCGTGCAGTACTTC
CASSGQDVVQYF
>.|TRBJ2-2|.|TRBV7-2
TGTGCCAGCAGCTTAAAGGGGCGCTTCGGGGAGCTGTTTTTT
CASSLKGRFGELFF
>.|TRBJ1-1|few|TRBV5-6
TGTGCCAGCACCCTTCGGCGGGGGGGCAACACTGAAGCTTTCTTT
CASTLRRGGNTEAFF
>TRBD1|TRBJ1-1|many|TRBV7-8
TGTGCCAGCAGGCCAGGGGGGATGAACACTGAAGCTTTCTTT
CASRPGGMNTEAFF
>TRBD1|TRBJ2-7|.|TRBV10-3
TGTGCCATCACTCCCGGACAGGGGAGCTCCTACGAGCAGTACTTC
CAITPGQGSSYEQYF
>.|TRBJ2-1|.|TRBV14
TGTGCCAGCAGCCAAGATTGGAGGGGGGCAGCTCTCGGAGAGCAGTTCTTC
CASSQDWRGAALGEQFF
>.|TRBJ2-2|few|TRBV12-3/TRBV12-4
TGTGCCAGCAGCCCCCCCGACACCGGGGAGCTGTTTTTT
CASSPPDTGELFF
>.|TRBJ2-2|few|TRBV28
TGTGCCAGCAGCTTCTTACAGCTGTACACCGGGGAGCTGTTTTTT
CASSFLQLYTGELFF
>.|TRBJ2-1|once|TRBV29-1
TGCAGCGCCACTTTTCTAATTTCTGAGCAGTTCTTC
CSATFLISEQFF
>.|TRBJ1-2|many|TRBV7-2
TGTGCCAGCAGCTTAGGAATGTCGGGGGCCTATGGCTACACCTTC
CASSLGMSGAYGYTF
>.|TRBJ2-5|few|TRBV7-7
TGTGCTAGCCGGCGCCTCGATCAAGAGACCCAGTACTTC
CASRRLDQETQYF
>TRBD1|TRBJ2-2|many|TRBV5-4
TGTGCCAGCAGCAAAAGAGGGACAGGGGATACCGGGGAGCTGTTTTTT
CASSKRGTGDTGELFF